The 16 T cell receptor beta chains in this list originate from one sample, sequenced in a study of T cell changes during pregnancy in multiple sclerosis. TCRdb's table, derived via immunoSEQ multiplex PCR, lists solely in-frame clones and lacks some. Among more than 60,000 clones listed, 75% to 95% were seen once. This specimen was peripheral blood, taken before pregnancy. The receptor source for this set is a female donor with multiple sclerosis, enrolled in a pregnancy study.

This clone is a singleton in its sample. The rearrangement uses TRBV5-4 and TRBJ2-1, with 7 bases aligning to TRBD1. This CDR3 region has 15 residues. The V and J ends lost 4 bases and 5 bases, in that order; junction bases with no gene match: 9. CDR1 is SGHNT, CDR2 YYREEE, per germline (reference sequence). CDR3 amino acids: CASSEPTGSHNEQFF. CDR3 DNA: TGTGCCAGCAGCGAGCCGACAGGGTCCCACAATGAGCAGTTCTTC.

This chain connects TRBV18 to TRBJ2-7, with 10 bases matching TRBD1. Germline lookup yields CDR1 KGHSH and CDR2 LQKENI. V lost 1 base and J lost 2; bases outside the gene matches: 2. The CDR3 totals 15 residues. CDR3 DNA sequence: TGTGCCAGCTCACCACTTGGGACAGGGGCCTACGAGCAGTACTTC. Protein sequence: CASSPLGTGAYEQYF.

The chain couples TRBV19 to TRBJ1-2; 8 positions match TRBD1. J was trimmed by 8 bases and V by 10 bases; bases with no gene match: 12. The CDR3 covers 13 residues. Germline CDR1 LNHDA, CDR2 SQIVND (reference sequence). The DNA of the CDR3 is TGTGCCACCACGGACAGGGCCTTTGGAGGCTACACCTTC. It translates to CATTDRAFGGYTF.

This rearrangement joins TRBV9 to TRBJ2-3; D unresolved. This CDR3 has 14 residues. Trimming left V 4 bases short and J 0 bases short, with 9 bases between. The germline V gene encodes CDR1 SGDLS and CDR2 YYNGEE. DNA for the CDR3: TGTGCCAGCAGCAACCGAGCTAGCACAGATACGCAGTATTTT. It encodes CASSNRASTDTQYF.

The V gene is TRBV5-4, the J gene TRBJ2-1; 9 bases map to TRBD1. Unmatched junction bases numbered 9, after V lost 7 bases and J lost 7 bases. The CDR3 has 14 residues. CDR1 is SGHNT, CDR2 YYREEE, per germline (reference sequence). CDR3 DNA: TGTGCCAGCTCAACCGGGACAGGGTCTAATGAGCAGTTCTTC. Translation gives CASSTGTGSNEQFF.

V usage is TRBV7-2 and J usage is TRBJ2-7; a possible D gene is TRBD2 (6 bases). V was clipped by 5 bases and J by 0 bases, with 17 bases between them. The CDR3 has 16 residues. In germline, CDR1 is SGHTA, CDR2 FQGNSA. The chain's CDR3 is CASSASTSVSSYEQYF. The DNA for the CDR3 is TGTGCCAGCAGCGCATCGACTAGTGTGAGCTCCTACGAGCAGTACTTC.

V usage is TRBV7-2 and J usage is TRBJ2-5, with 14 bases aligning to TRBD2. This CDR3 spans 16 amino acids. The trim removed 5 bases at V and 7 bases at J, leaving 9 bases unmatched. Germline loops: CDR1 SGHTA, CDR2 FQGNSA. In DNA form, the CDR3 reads TGTGCCAGCAGCCCTCGACTAGCGGGGGGGCGGGCGACCCAGTACTTC. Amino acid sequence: CASSPRLAGGRATQYF.

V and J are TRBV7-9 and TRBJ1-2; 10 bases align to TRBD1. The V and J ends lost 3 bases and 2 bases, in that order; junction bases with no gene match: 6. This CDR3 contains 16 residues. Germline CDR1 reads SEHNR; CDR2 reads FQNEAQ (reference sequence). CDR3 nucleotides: TGTGCCAGCAGCTTCGGGACAGGGGCCTCAAACTATGGCTACACCTTC. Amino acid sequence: CASSFGTGASNYGYTF.

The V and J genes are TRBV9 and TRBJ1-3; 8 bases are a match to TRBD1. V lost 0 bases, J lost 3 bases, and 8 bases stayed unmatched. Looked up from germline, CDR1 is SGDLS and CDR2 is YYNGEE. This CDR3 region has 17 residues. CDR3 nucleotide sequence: TGTGCCAGCAGCGTAGTCGGGCAGGGGGCGCTTGGAAACACCATATATTTT. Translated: CASSVVGQGALGNTIYF.

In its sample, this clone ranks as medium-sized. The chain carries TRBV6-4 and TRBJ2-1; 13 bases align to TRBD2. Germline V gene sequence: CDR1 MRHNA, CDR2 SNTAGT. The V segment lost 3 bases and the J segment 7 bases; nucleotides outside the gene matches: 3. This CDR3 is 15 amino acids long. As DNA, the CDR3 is TGTGCCAGCAGTGAACTAGCGGGGGGGCCAAATGAGCAGTTCTTC. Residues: CASSELAGGPNEQFF.

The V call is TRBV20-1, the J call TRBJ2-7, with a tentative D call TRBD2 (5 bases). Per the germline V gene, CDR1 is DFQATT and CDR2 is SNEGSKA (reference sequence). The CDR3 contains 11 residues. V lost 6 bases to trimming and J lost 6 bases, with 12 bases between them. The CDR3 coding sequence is TGCAGTGCAACTACTAGTACCGAGCAGTACTTC. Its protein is CSATTSTEQYF.

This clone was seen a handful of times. CDR3: CASSSDSYTEAFF. For the CDR3, the DNA is TGTGCCAGCAGTTCTGACAGTTACACTGAAGCTTTCTTT. The chain is built from TRBV5-4 and TRBJ1-1; a weak D match, TRBD1 (5 bases). The CDR3 is 13 residues long. V was clipped by 5 bases and J by 3 bases, with 11 bases between them. CDR1 is SGHNT, CDR2 YYREEE, per germline (reference sequence).

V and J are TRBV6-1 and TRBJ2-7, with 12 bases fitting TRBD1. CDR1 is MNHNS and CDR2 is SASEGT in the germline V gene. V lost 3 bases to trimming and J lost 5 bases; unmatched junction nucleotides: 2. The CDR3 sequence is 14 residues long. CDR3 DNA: TGTGCCAGCAGTGACGGGACAGGGGGCCACGAGCAGTACTTC. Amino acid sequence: CASSDGTGGHEQYF.

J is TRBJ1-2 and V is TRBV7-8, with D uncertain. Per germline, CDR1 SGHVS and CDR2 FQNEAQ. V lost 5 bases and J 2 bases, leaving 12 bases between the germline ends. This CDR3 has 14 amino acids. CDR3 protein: CASSPTGQNYGYTF. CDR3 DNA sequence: TGTGCCAGCAGCCCTACGGGTCAAAACTATGGCTACACCTTC.

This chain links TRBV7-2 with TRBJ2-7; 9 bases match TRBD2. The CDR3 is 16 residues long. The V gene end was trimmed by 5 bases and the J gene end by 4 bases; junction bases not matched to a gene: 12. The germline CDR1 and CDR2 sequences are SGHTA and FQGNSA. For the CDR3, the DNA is TGTGCCAGCAGCCCGGGGTCTCTAGCGGGGCTTTACGAGCAGTACTTC. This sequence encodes CASSPGSLAGLYEQYF.

Here the CDR3 DNA reads TGCGCCAGCAGCCCTGGAGACACAGATACGCAGTATTTT. Translated, it gives CASSPGDTDTQYF. The chain recombines TRBV5-1 with TRBJ2-3; D not certain. Germline CDR1 reads SGHRS; CDR2 reads YFSETQ. The CDR3 covers 13 residues. V lost 4 bases, J lost 2 bases, and 8 bases lay in between. Filled out from reference TRBV5-1 and TRBJ2-3, the complete variable domain reads KAGVTQTPRYLIKTRGQQVTLSCSPISGHRSVSWYQQTPGQGLQFLFEYFSETQRNKGNFPGRFSGRQFSNSRSEMNVSTLELGDSALYLCASSPGDTDTQYFGPGTRLTVL.